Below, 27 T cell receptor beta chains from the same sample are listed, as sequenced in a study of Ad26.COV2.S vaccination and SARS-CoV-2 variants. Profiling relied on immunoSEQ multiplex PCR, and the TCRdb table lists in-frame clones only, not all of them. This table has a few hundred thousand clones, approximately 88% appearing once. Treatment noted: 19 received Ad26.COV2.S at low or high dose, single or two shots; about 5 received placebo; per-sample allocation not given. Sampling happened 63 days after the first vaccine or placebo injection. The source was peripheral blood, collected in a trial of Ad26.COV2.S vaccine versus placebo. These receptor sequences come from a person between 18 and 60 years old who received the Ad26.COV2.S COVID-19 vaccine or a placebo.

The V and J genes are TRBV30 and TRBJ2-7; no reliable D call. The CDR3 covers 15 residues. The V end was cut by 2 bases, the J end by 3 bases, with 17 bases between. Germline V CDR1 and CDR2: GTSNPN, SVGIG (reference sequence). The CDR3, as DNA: TGTGCCTGGAGTACGATTGAGGCCCCGAACTACGAGCAGTACTTC. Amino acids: CAWSTIEAPNYEQYF. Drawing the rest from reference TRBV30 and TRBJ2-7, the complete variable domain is SQTIHQWPATLVQPVGSPLSLECTVEGTSNPNLYWYRQAAGRGLQLLFYSVGIGQISSEVPQNLSASRPQDRQFILSSKKLLLSDSGFYLCAWSTIEAPNYEQYFGPGTRLTVT.

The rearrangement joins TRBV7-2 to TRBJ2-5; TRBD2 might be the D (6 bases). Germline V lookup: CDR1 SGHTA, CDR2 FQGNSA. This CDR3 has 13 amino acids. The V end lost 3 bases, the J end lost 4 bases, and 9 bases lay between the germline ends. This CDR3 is CASSFVAAETQYF. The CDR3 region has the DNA TGTGCCAGCAGCTTCGTAGCGGCAGAGACCCAGTACTTC.

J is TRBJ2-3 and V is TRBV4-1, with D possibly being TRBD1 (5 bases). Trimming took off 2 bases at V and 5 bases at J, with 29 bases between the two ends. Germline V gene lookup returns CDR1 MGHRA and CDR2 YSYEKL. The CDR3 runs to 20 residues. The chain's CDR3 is CASSQSSYPPQVKDGDTQYF. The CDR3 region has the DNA TGCGCCAGCAGCCAATCCAGCTATCCCCCACAGGTTAAAGACGGAGATACGCAGTATTTT.

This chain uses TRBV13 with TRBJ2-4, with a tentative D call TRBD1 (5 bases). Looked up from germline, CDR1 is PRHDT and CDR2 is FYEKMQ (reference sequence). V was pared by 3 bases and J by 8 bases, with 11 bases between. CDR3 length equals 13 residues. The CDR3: CASSFRQRHIQYF. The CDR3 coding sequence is TGTGCCAGCAGCTTCCGACAGAGGCACATTCAGTACTTC.

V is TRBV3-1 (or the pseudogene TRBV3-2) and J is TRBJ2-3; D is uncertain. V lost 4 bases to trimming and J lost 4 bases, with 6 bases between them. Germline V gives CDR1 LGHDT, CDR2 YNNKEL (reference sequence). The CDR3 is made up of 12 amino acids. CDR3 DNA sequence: TGTGCCAGCAGCCGGCATCCAGATACGCAGTATTTT. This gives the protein CASSRHPDTQYF.

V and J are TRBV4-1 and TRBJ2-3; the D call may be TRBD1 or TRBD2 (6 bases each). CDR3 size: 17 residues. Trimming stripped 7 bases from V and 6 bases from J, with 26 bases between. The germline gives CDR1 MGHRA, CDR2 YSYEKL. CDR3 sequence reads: CASTREASSGASDTQYF. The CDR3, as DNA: TGCGCCAGCACCCGAGAAGCTTCTTCGGGGGCCTCGGATACGCAGTATTTT.

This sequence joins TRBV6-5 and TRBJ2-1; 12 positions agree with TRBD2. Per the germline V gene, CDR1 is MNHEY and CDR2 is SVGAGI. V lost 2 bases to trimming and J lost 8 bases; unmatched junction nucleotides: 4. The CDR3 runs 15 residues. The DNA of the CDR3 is TGTGCCAGCAGTTACCTAGCGGGGGGGCGCGATGAGCAGTTCTTC. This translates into CASSYLAGGRDEQFF.

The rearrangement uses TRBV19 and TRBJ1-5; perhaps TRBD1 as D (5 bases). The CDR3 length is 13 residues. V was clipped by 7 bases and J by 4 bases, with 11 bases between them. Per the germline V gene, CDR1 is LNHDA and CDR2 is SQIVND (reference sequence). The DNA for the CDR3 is TGTGCCAGTAACGAAAGGGGAAATCAGCCCCAGCATTTT. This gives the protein CASNERGNQPQHF.

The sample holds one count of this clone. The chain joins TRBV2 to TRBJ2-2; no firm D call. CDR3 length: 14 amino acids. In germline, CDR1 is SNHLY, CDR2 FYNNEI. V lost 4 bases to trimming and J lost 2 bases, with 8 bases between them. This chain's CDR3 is CASSVGPNTGELFF. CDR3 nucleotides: TGTGCCAGCAGTGTAGGGCCCAACACCGGGGAGCTGTTTTTT.

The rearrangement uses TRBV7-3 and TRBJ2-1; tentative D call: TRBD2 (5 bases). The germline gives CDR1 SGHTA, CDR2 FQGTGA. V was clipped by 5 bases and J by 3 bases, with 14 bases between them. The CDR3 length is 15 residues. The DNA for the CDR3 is TGTGCCAGCAGCCCCACGACGGGGAACTACAATGAGCAGTTCTTC. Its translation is CASSPTTGNYNEQFF. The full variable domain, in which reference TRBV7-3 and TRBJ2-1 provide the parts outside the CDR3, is GAGVSQTPSNKVTEKGKYVELRCDPISGHTALYWYRQSLGQGPEFLIYFQGTGAADDSGLPNDRFFAVRPEGSVSTLKIQRTERGDSAVYLCASSPTTGNYNEQFFGPGTRLTVL.

The CDR3: CASRGGQGGKYGYTF. CDR3 nucleotides: TGTGCCAGCAGAGGGGGACAGGGGGGAAAGTATGGCTACACCTTC. This chain connects TRBV2 to TRBJ1-2, with TRBD1 matching over 11 bases. CDR1 is SNHLY, CDR2 FYNNEI, per germline. V shed 6 bases and J 5 bases; nucleotides not matched to a gene: 8. The CDR3 contains 15 residues.

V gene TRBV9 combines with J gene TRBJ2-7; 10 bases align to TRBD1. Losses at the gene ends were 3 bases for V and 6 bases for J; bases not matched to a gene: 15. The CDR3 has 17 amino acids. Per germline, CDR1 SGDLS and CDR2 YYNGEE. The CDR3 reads CASSARDKGQGKPEQYF. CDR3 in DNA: TGTGCCAGCAGCGCCCGCGATAAGGGACAGGGGAAGCCCGAGCAGTACTTC.

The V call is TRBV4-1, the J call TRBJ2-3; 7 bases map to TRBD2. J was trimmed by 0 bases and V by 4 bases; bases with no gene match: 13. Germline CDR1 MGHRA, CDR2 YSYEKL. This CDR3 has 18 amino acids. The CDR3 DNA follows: TGCGCCAGCAGCCCCTTCGCAACTAGCGCGGTAAGCACAGATACGCAGTATTTT. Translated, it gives CASSPFATSAVSTDTQYF.

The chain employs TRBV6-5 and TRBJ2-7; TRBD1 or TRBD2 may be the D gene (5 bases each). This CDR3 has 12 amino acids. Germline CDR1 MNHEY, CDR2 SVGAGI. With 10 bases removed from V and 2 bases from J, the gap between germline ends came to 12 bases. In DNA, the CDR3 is TGTGCCACCGGGACGGGGCCCTACGAGCAGTACTTC. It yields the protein CATGTGPYEQYF.

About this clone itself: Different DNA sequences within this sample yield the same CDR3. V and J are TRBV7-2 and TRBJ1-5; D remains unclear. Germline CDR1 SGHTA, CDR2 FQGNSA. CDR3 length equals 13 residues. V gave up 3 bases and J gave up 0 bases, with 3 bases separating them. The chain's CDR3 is CASSLNSNQPQHF. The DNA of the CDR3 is TGTGCCAGCAGCTTGAATAGCAATCAGCCCCAGCATTTT.

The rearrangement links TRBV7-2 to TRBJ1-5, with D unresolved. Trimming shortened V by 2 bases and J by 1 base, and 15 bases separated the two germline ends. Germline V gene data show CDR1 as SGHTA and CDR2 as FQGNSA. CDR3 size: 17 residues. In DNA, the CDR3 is TGTGCCAGCAGCTTATTTGTCCTTCCGCGGAGCAATCAGCCCCAGCATTTT. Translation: CASSLFVLPRSNQPQHF. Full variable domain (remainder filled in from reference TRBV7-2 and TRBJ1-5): GAGVSQSPSNKVTEKGKDVELRCDPISGHTALYWYRQSLGQGLEFLIYFQGNSAPDKSGLPSDRFSAERTGGSVSTLTIQRTQQEDSAVYLCASSLFVLPRSNQPQHFGDGTRLSIL.

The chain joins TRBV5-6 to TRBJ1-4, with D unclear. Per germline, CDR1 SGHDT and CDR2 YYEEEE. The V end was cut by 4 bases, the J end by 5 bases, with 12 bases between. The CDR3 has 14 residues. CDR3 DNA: TGTGCCAGCAGCGCCGGCGGAAGCAATGAAAAACTGTTTTTT. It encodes CASSAGGSNEKLFF.

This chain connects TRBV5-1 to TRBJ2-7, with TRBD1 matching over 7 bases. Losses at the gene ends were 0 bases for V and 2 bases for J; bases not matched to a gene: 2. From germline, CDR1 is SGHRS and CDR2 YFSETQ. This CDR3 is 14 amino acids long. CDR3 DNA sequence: TGCGCCAGCAGCTTGGAGGACAGGACCTACGAGCAGTACTTC. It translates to CASSLEDRTYEQYF.

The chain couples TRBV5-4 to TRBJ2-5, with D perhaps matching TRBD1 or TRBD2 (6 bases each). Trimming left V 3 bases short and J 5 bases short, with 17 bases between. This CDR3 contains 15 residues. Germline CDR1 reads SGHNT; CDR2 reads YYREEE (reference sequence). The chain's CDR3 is CASSSGGRGEETQYF. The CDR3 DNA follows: TGTGCCAGCAGCTCCGGGGGCCGGGGCGAGGAGACCCAGTACTTC. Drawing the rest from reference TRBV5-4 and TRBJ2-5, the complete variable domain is ETGVTQSPTHLIKTRGQQVTLRCSSQSGHNTVSWYQQALGQGPQFIFQYYREEENGRGNFPPRFSGLQFPNYSSELNVNALELDDSALYLCASSSGGRGEETQYFGPGTRLLVL.

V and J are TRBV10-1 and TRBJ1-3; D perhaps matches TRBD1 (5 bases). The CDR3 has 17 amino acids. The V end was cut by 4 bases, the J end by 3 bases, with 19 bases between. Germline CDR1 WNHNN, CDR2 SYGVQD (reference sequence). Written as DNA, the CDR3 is TGCGCCAGCAGTGCTGGAGGTAAAGGGGTTAGTGGAAACACCATATATTTT. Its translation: CASSAGGKGVSGNTIYF.

The CDR3 spells CASSPDRAYTGELFF. CDR3 bases: TGTGCCAGCTCACCTGACAGGGCGTACACCGGGGAGCTGTTTTTT. V is TRBV18 and J is TRBJ2-2, with 7 bases fitting TRBD1. V was clipped by 3 bases and J by 3 bases; unmatched bases: 4. Per the germline V gene, CDR1 is KGHSH and CDR2 is LQKENI. The CDR3 length is 15 residues.

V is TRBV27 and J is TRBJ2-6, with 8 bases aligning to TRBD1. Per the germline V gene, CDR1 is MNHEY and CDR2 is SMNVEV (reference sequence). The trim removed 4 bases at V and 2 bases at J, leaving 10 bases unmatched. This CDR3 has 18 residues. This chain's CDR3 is CASSYLRTGITGANVLTF. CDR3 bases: TGTGCCAGCAGTTACCTGCGGACAGGGATAACTGGGGCCAACGTCCTGACTTTC.

CDR3 coding DNA: TGTGCCAGCAGAAGCGGGGGCCAAGAGACCCAGTACTTC. It specifies CASRSGGQETQYF. This sequence joins TRBV7-2 and TRBJ2-5, with 8 bases matching TRBD2. This CDR3 has 13 residues. CDR1 is SGHTA, CDR2 FQGNSA, per germline. The V segment lost 6 bases and the J segment 1 base; nucleotides outside the gene matches: 1.

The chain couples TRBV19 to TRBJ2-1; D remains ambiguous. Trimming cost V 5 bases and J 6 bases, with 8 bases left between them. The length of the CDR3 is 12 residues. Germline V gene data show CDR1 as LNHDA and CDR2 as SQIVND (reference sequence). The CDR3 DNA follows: TGTGCCAGTAGTGGCCAACTCAATGAGCAGTTCTTC. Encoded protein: CASSGQLNEQFF.

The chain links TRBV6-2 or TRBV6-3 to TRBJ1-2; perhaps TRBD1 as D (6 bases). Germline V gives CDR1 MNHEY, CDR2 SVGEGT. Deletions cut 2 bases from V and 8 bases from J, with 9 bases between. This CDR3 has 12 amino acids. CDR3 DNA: TGTGCCAGCAGTTACCCAGGGGACGGCTACACCTTC. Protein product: CASSYPGDGYTF.

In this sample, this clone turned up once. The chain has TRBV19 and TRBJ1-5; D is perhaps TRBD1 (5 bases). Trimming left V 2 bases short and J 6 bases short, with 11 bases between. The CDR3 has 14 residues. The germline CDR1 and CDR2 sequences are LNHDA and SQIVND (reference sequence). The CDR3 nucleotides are TGTGCCAGTAGTATACAGGGTCGCGGTCAGCCCCAGCATTTT. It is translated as CASSIQGRGQPQHF.

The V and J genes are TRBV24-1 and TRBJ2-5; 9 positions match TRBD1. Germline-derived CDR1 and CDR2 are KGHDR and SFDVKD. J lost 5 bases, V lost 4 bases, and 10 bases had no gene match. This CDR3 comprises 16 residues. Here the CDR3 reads CATSDEGQGGLETQYF. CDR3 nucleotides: TGTGCCACCAGTGACGAGGGACAGGGAGGGTTGGAGACCCAGTACTTC.